These 10 T cell receptor beta chains originate from one sample sequenced in a study of blood T cell repertoires in COVID-19. Using immunoSEQ multiplex PCR, the repertoire was profiled, and TCRdb retains in-frame clones only, with some absent. Altogether around 150,000 clones are present, approximately 85% being singletons, with the ten largest covering about 3.7%. The specimen sequenced was PBMCs or T cells enriched from blood (not recorded which). The receptors shown here come from a woman between 45 and 60 years old with acute COVID-19.

This clone appeared a single time. The chain is built from TRBV19 and TRBJ2-7, with 9 bases that match TRBD2. Germline-derived CDR1 and CDR2 are LNHDA and SQIVND (reference sequence). There are 14 residues in the CDR3. The ends lost 2 bases at V and 6 bases at J; junction bases unmatched: 5. The CDR3 loop reads CASSITAGGIEQYF. The CDR3 DNA follows: TGTGCCAGTAGTATAACAGCGGGAGGAATCGAGCAGTACTTC.

The gene calls are TRBV5-8 and TRBJ1-5; D is unresolved. This CDR3 region has 14 residues. V was cut by 2 bases and J by 2 bases, with 8 bases left in between. Germline CDR1 reads SGHTS; CDR2 reads YDEGEE. DNA of the CDR3: TGTGCCAGCAGCTTCTGGGAGGGCAATCAGCCCCAGCATTTT. Its translation is CASSFWEGNQPQHF.

This clone is a singleton in its sample. The V and J genes are TRBV5-1 and TRBJ2-1, with D perhaps matching TRBD2 (6 bases). The CDR3 consists of 17 residues. Trimming shortened V by 0 bases and J by 1 base, and 14 bases separated the two germline ends. From germline, CDR1 is SGHRS and CDR2 YFSETQ. The CDR3 protein is CASSLAPSDQSYNEQFF. The CDR3 DNA reads TGCGCCAGCAGCTTGGCTCCTAGCGACCAATCCTACAATGAGCAGTTCTTC.

The chain couples TRBV11-3 to TRBJ1-2; D is undetermined. CDR3 length: 14 amino acids. Germline V gives CDR1 SGHNT, CDR2 YENEEA. Trimming shortened V by 0 bases and J by 1 base, and 6 bases separated the two germline ends. The CDR3 region is CASSLEAINYGYTF. CDR3 in DNA: TGTGCCAGCAGCTTAGAGGCCATTAACTATGGCTACACCTTC.

The gene calls are TRBV7-8 and TRBJ1-1; 7 nucleotides line up with TRBD1. V dropped 1 base and J dropped 4; count of bases not matched to a gene: 3. Germline CDR1 SGHVS, CDR2 FQNEAQ. The CDR3 extends over 14 amino acids. The CDR3 coding sequence is TGTGCCAGCAGCTTAGATCAGGGGGGCACTGAAGCTTTCTTT. It encodes CASSLDQGGTEAFF.

This clone was observed a few times. The chain carries TRBV5-1 and TRBJ2-1; 7 bases are a match to TRBD2. The CDR3 runs to 15 residues. Trimming at V came to 0 bases and at J to 4 bases, leaving 4 bases not matched to a gene. The germline V gene encodes CDR1 SGHRS and CDR2 YFSETQ. The CDR3 DNA sequence: TGCGCCAGCAGCTTGGAACTAGCGCTATACAATGAGCAGTTCTTC. Amino acid sequence: CASSLELALYNEQFF. Combining the CDR3 with reference TRBV5-1 and TRBJ2-1 gives the whole variable domain KAGVTQTPRYLIKTRGQQVTLSCSPISGHRSVSWYQQTPGQGLQFLFEYFSETQRNKGNFPGRFSGRQFSNSRSEMNVSTLELGDSALYLCASSLELALYNEQFFGPGTRLTVL.

This clone was seen ten or more times. The chain joins TRBV10-3 to TRBJ1-1; D gene uncertain. From germline, CDR1 is ENHRY and CDR2 SYGVKD. CDR3 size: 12 residues. V lost 2 bases to trimming and J lost 10 bases, with 11 bases between them. The CDR3 nucleotides are TGTGCCATCAGTGAGGGCCCTCAGCGAGCTTTCTTT. Translated, it gives CAISEGPQRAFF.

The rearrangement joins TRBV6-5 to TRBJ1-2; 8 bases are a match to TRBD1. The germline CDR1 and CDR2 sequences are MNHEY and SVGAGI. The CDR3 has 13 amino acids. V was pared by 6 bases and J by 4 bases, with 4 bases of the junction left unmatched. CDR3 nucleotide sequence: TGTGCCAGCAGACAGGGGGAGAGCTATGGCTACACCTTC. This gives the protein CASRQGESYGYTF.

The chain couples TRBV23-1 to TRBJ2-2, with 10 bases matching TRBD1. TRBV23-1 is an ORF; its function is uncertain. With V trimmed by 8 bases and J by 7 bases, 16 bases remained unmatched. This CDR3 has 17 amino acids. The CDR3 here is CASLTYGDRGKHGELFF. The CDR3 coding sequence is TGCGCCAGCTTGACATATGGGGACAGGGGTAAGCACGGGGAGCTGTTTTTT.

The gene calls are TRBV7-9 and TRBJ1-2, with 7 bases lining up with TRBD1. This CDR3 has 14 amino acids. Germline CDR1 SEHNR, CDR2 FQNEAQ (reference sequence). The ends lost 5 bases at V and 6 bases at J; junction bases unmatched: 9. The CDR3 DNA follows: TGTGCCAGCAGCCTATCAGACAGGGTGGATGGCTACACCTTC. Amino acids: CASSLSDRVDGYTF. Drawing the rest from reference TRBV7-9 and TRBJ1-2, the complete variable domain is DTGVSQNPRHKITKRGQNVTFRCDPISEHNRLYWYRQTLGQGPEFLTYFQNEAQLEKSRLLSDRFSAERPKGSFSTLEIQRTEQGDSAMYLCASSLSDRVDGYTFGSGTRLTVV.